This T cell receptor (beta chain) was observed in a study of naive and memory T cell subsets. The beta constant-region primer was an equimolar mix of two oligonucleotides covering TRBC1 and TRBC2. The ligated cDNA underwent four PCR rounds using SP2 and nested alpha and beta constant-region primers. Each CDR3 protein is one row after TCRdb ran MiXCR on the UMI-ligation and nested PCR reads. The profile shows some 80,000 distinct CDR3 sequences, over 9% of them singletons. This clonotype was counted at least ten times. As yet, its antigen is unknown. Study outcomes and limitations: Over 90% of naive TCR sequences appeared only once, unlike memory subsets.

Trimming pared 6 bases from V and 7 bases from J, leaving 15 bases between. Germline V gene sequence: CDR1 WNHNN, CDR2 SYGVQD (reference sequence). The CDR3 spans 13 residues. Sequencing was carried out using naive CD8+ T cells from blood. The receptor was derived from a human donor in good health. The V and J genes are TRBV10-1 and TRBJ1-2; D may be TRBD1 (5 bases). The CDR3 reads CASRKTVHGGYTF. The CDR3 nucleotides are TGCGCCAGCAGGAAGACAGTCCACGGTGGCTACACCTTC.